These 25 T cell receptor beta chains originate from one sample sequenced in a study of cytomegalovirus exposure and HLA in healthy donors. The PCR employed 60 Vbeta primers together with 13 Jbeta primers. The method was immunoSEQ multiplex PCR; TCRdb's version includes in-frame clones alone and lacks a portion of them. The sample records 200,000 to 250,000 clones, approximately 82% being singletons. The sample consisted of PBMCs. Receptor source: a male donor in good health and CMV-seronegative.

In DNA, the CDR3 is TGTGCCAGCAGCGTAGGAGGGACTAGCGGCTACGAGCAGTACTTC. Its translation is CASSVGGTSGYEQYF. The V and J genes are TRBV9 and TRBJ2-7; 11 bases are a match to TRBD2. CDR3 length equals 15 residues. The trim removed 0 bases at V and 3 bases at J, leaving 2 bases unmatched. In germline, CDR1 is SGDLS, CDR2 YYNGEE.

This chain uses TRBV11-2 with TRBJ1-3, with unresolved D. The CDR3 is 16 amino acids. V was pared by 2 bases and J by 0 bases, with 11 bases between. Germline loops: CDR1 SGHAT, CDR2 FQNNGV. The CDR3 loop reads CASSLLAGRSGNTIYF. CDR3 DNA: TGTGCCAGCAGCTTATTAGCCGGTCGCTCTGGAAACACCATATATTTT.

The chain is built from TRBV5-1 and TRBJ2-7, with 9 positions matching TRBD1. CDR1 and CDR2 from the germline V gene are SGHRS and YFSETQ. The V and J ends lost 4 bases and 4 bases, in that order; junction bases with no gene match: 6. CDR3 size: 14 residues. CDR3 region: CASSPGTGPYEQYF. CDR3 in DNA: TGCGCCAGCAGCCCCGGGACAGGGCCATACGAGCAGTACTTC.

The V call is TRBV29-1, the J call TRBJ1-1, with 8 bases fitting TRBD1. Germline-derived CDR1 and CDR2 are SQVTM and ANQGSEA. This CDR3 contains 12 residues. Trimming at V came to 3 bases and at J to 5 bases, leaving 2 bases not matched to a gene. The chain's CDR3 is CSVEGQETEAFF. CDR3 nucleotides: TGCAGCGTTGAGGGACAGGAAACTGAAGCTTTCTTT.

V is TRBV19 and J is TRBJ2-1; TRBD2 agrees at 7 bases. The CDR3 extends over 13 amino acids. Germline V gene lookup returns CDR1 LNHDA and CDR2 SQIVND (reference sequence). The ends lost 8 bases at V and 2 bases at J; junction bases unmatched: 3. The CDR3 bases are TGTGCCAGTCGGACTAGGGCCTACAATGAGCAGTTCTTC. This translates into CASRTRAYNEQFF.

This chain uses TRBV18 with TRBJ2-3; D possibly corresponds to TRBD2 (6 bases). Germline lookup yields CDR1 KGHSH and CDR2 LQKENI. This CDR3 is built from 16 residues. With 3 bases removed from V and 4 bases from J, the gap between germline ends came to 17 bases. In DNA, the CDR3 is TGTGCCAGCTCACCCCAGTTAGGACTACCGGCAGATACGCAGTATTTT. Its protein is CASSPQLGLPADTQYF.

Only a few counts were recorded for this clone. The chain joins TRBV6-1 to TRBJ2-7, with 8 bases that match TRBD1. Losses at the gene ends were 6 bases for V and 1 base for J; bases not matched to a gene: 5. From germline, CDR1 is MNHNS and CDR2 SASEGT. This CDR3 is built from 14 residues. CDR3 DNA: TGTGCCAGCAGCGGACAGGGCCTATCCTACGAGCAGTACTTC. Encoded protein: CASSGQGLSYEQYF.

This chain uses TRBV5-1 with TRBJ2-1; 8 positions match TRBD1. The CDR3 totals 14 residues. The J segment lost 3 bases and the V segment lost 5 bases, leaving 4 bases of the junction unmatched. The germline V gene has CDR1 SGHRS and CDR2 YFSETQ. The CDR3 sequence: CASSQDRGYNEQFF. CDR3 nucleotide sequence: TGCGCCAGCAGTCAAGACAGGGGCTACAATGAGCAGTTCTTC.

This chain connects TRBV6-1 to TRBJ2-7, with 10 positions matching TRBD2. This CDR3 spans 14 amino acids. With V trimmed by 6 bases and J by 5 bases, 7 bases remained unmatched. From germline, CDR1 is MNHNS and CDR2 SASEGT. This chain's CDR3 is CASSPLAGINEQYF. The DNA of the CDR3 is TGTGCCAGCAGCCCACTAGCGGGAATCAACGAGCAGTACTTC.

The V and J genes are TRBV14 and TRBJ1-3, with D unclear. Germline V gene lookup returns CDR1 SGHDN and CDR2 FVKESK. The CDR3 extends over 15 amino acids. Trimming took off 5 bases at V and 0 bases at J, with 11 bases between the two ends. The CDR3 region has the DNA TGTGCCAGCAGCGCGACGAGGGACTCTGGAAACACCATATATTTT. Translation: CASSATRDSGNTIYF.

The chain couples TRBV5-1 to TRBJ2-7; TRBD1 agrees at 7 bases. The V gene's germline CDR1 is SGHRS and CDR2 YFSETQ. The CDR3 totals 15 residues. Trimming took 5 bases from V and 0 from J; bases not matched to a gene: 8. CDR3 loop: CASSPLQGVSYEQYF. The CDR3 coding sequence is TGCGCCAGCAGTCCCCTCCAGGGGGTCTCCTACGAGCAGTACTTC. Complete variable domain (other parts from reference TRBV5-1 and TRBJ2-7): KAGVTQTPRYLIKTRGQQVTLSCSPISGHRSVSWYQQTPGQGLQFLFEYFSETQRNKGNFPGRFSGRQFSNSRSEMNVSTLELGDSALYLCASSPLQGVSYEQYFGPGTRLTVT.

The table lists this clone with a few counts. The rearrangement joins TRBV6-5 to TRBJ1-4; a weak D match, TRBD1 (6 bases). The germline V gene has CDR1 MNHEY and CDR2 SVGAGI. The CDR3 extends over 14 amino acids. The germline V and J ends were trimmed by 5 bases and 0 bases, with 7 bases remaining between them. The chain's CDR3 is CASSDRSTNEKLFF. CDR3 coding DNA: TGTGCCAGCAGTGACAGGTCAACTAATGAAAAACTGTTTTTT.

This chain joins TRBV4-1 and TRBJ2-5, with 15 bases aligning to TRBD2. V lost 4 bases to trimming and J lost 5 bases; unmatched junction nucleotides: 11. The CDR3 is 18 residues long. Germline loops: CDR1 MGHRA, CDR2 YSYEKL. The CDR3 DNA sequence: TGCGCCAGCAGCCCTGGACTAGCGGGAGGGCTTTGGGGGGAGACCCAGTACTTC. Protein: CASSPGLAGGLWGETQYF.

This sequence joins TRBV7-2 and TRBJ2-7, with TRBD2 matching over 10 bases. Trimming at V came to 6 bases and at J to 3 bases, leaving 8 bases not matched to a gene. This CDR3 is built from 15 residues. Per germline, CDR1 SGHTA and CDR2 FQGNSA. DNA of the CDR3: TGTGCCAGCAGATACGCCGGGACTAGCGTCTACGAGCAGTACTTC. Amino acid sequence: CASRYAGTSVYEQYF.

The chain has TRBV9 and TRBJ2-1, with D perhaps TRBD2 (6 bases). The CDR3 totals 16 residues. The germline gives CDR1 SGDLS, CDR2 YYNGEE. V lost 0 bases and J 3 bases, leaving 13 bases between the germline ends. The CDR3 region has the DNA TGTGCCAGCAGCGTAGCTAGCGCTAGCTTCTACAATGAGCAGTTCTTC. This codes for CASSVASASFYNEQFF. Full variable domain (missing parts from reference TRBV9 and TRBJ2-1): DSGVTQTPKHLITATGQRVTLRCSPRSGDLSVYWYQQSLDQGLQFLIQYYNGEERAKGNILERFSAQQFPDLHSELNLSSLELGDSALYFCASSVASASFYNEQFFGPGTRLTVL.

The genes are TRBV19 and TRBJ2-1; no definite D call. CDR1 and CDR2 from the germline V gene are LNHDA and SQIVND (reference sequence). This CDR3 region has 17 residues. Trimming removed 1 base from V and 0 bases from J, with 13 bases in between. The CDR3 sequence is CASSIVSLLSSYNEQFF. CDR3 DNA sequence: TGTGCCAGTAGTATAGTAAGCCTCCTGAGCTCCTACAATGAGCAGTTCTTC.

The V and J genes are TRBV6-5 and TRBJ1-2; 10 bases are a match to TRBD1. Germline V gives CDR1 MNHEY, CDR2 SVGAGI. The CDR3 length is 15 residues. V lost 5 bases to trimming and J lost 0 bases; unmatched junction nucleotides: 3. The CDR3: CASSGTGEPNYGYTF. CDR3 in DNA: TGTGCCAGCAGTGGGACAGGGGAACCTAACTATGGCTACACCTTC.

The V call is TRBV11-3, the J call TRBJ1-1; 8 positions agree with TRBD1. CDR3 size: 16 residues. Trimming at V came to 5 bases and at J to 1 base, leaving 9 bases not matched to a gene. CDR1 and CDR2 from the germline V gene are SGHNT and YENEEA. The DNA of the CDR3 is TGTGCCAGCAGCAAAGAGGGAACAGGGGGGAACACTGAAGCTTTCTTT. Protein sequence: CASSKEGTGGNTEAFF.

The chain carries TRBV30 and TRBJ1-6; perhaps TRBD1 as D (6 bases). Germline CDR1 GTSNPN, CDR2 SVGIG (reference sequence). There are 13 residues in the CDR3. Trimming removed 0 bases from V and 8 bases from J, with 8 bases in between. The CDR3 nucleotides are TGTGCCTGGAGTGTCAGGGGACATTCACCCCTCCACTTT. Translated: CAWSVRGHSPLHF. Drawing the rest from reference TRBV30 and TRBJ1-6, the complete variable domain is SQTIHQWPATLVQPVGSPLSLECTVEGTSNPNLYWYRQAAGRGLQLLFYSVGIGQISSEVPQNLSASRPQDRQFILSSKKLLLSDSGFYLCAWSVRGHSPLHFGNGTRLTVT.

V is TRBV28 and J is TRBJ2-7, with D perhaps matching TRBD1 (5 bases). V was shortened by 5 bases and J by 2 bases, with 16 bases between the two germline ends. Per germline, CDR1 MDHEN and CDR2 SYDVKM. CDR3 length equals 15 residues. CDR3 loop: CASSTLGQGPYEQYF. In DNA form, the CDR3 reads TGTGCCAGCAGTACCCTGGGCCAGGGCCCCTACGAGCAGTACTTC.

The V gene is TRBV6-1, the J gene TRBJ2-7; D is unresolved. Trimming pared 0 bases from V and 2 bases from J, leaving 17 bases between. The CDR3 loop spans 17 amino acids. Germline-derived CDR1 and CDR2 are MNHNS and SASEGT. This CDR3 is CASSEASWAARAYEQYF. The CDR3 DNA reads TGTGCCAGCAGTGAAGCTAGTTGGGCAGCCCGAGCCTACGAGCAGTACTTC.

In nucleotides, the CDR3 is TGTGCCAGCTCACCAAGCAGGGGGCAGACTGGAAACACCATATATTTT. Its translation: CASSPSRGQTGNTIYF. V is TRBV18 and J is TRBJ1-3; 8 positions agree with TRBD1. CDR1 and CDR2 (germline): KGHSH, LQKENI. Trimming at V came to 2 bases and at J to 2 bases, leaving 5 bases not matched to a gene. CDR3 length: 16 amino acids.

The chain uses TRBV2 and TRBJ1-5; possibly TRBD1 for D (5 bases). CDR1 SNHLY and CDR2 FYNNEI come from the germline V gene. The CDR3 length is 15 residues. The V end lost 6 bases, the J end lost 6 bases, and 18 bases lay between the germline ends. CDR3 bases: TGTGCCAGCAGCCTTCAATCGGGGGGGGGTCAGCCCCAGCATTTT. It yields the protein CASSLQSGGGQPQHF.

The chain couples TRBV15 to TRBJ2-2; 8 nucleotides align to TRBD1. V dropped 8 bases and J dropped 1; count of bases not matched to a gene: 3. The germline V gene has CDR1 LNHNV and CDR2 YYDKDF (reference sequence). The CDR3 sequence is 14 residues long. In nucleotides, the CDR3 is TGTGCCACCGCCGGGACAGGGAACACCGGGGAGCTGTTTTTT. Translating gives CATAGTGNTGELFF.

The gene calls are TRBV5-4 and TRBJ2-5, with D uncertain. This CDR3 comprises 14 residues. Trimming took 4 bases from V and 4 from J, leaving 14 bases between them. Germline CDR1 SGHNT, CDR2 YYREEE (reference sequence). CDR3 sequence reads: CASSREAVRETQYF. In DNA form, the CDR3 reads TGTGCCAGCAGCCGTGAGGCAGTCCGAGAGACCCAGTACTTC.